This T cell receptor beta chain was recovered during a study of tumor and adjacent non-tumor tissue in lung cancer (dated by TCRdb to 2017 to 2018). General notes on the study: By cancer type, the cohort comprised approximately twelve adenocarcinoma patients, a couple of squamous cell carcinoma patients and 1 small cell lung cancer patient. Among the approximately 15 patients, ages ranged from about 31 to 76 years, approximately ten were men and 5 were women, and disease was TNM stage I to III. Sequencing produced 130,000,000 or so productive TCRbeta reads in total, an average of about 4 million reads per sample. Bulk TCRbeta repertoires were compared between lung tumor tissue and matched distant non-tumor lung tissue obtained from fewer than 16 lung cancer patients. TCRbeta CDR3 sequencing was performed on thirty paired specimens, with one tumor sample and one normal lung sample collected per patient.

The germline V gene provides CDR1 LGHNA and CDR2 YNFKEQ. The CDR3 contains 14 residues, cysteine and phenylalanine counted. Only the CDR3 part of the read is kept: 42 bases, read in frame from the first base. Library generation was performed with multiplex PCR. The listed sequencing device is Illumina HiSeq 2500. TCRbeta libraries were constructed through three rounds of nested PCR with primers (Table S4) according to protocols modified from ARM-PCR. Before sequencing, PCR products of 200-500 bp were excised from the gel and purified with the QIAquick gel extraction kit. The original pipeline was this. Trimmomatic was used to clean the reads, FLASH merged the cleaned reads into complete CDR3 sequences, and MiTCR assigned the sequences to V(D)J germline segments. Clonal diversity was calculated as the inverse Simpson's index using VDJtools. In-frame sequences without a premature stop codon were defined as productive reads. The public reads were quality trimmed at Q25 with fastp and then assembled into clones with MiXCR by TCRdb, keeping productive beta chains. All rows with the same CDR3 protein become a single entry with the most common DNA and genes. Clone size and V and J calls follow TCRdb, not the original study. A total of some 120,000 distinct CDR3 sequences appear in this sample, 66% of them only once. The ten most abundant clones make up 9.5% to 15% of the sample.

RNA was isolated from bulk unsorted tissue, and RNA quality was assessed with a NanoDrop ND-1000 and an Agilent 2100. All donors had newly diagnosed lung cancer, had not received prior chemotherapy, and were admitted for thoracic surgery in China between August and November 2014. The study excluded patients who had received radiotherapy or chemotherapy before or who had another cancer at the same time. Pieces of surgical tissue measuring roughly 1-2.2 cm3 were kept in RNAlater solution and held at -80 degrees C until needed. Remarks on this clonotype: Its antigen remains unidentified. Germline is not matched at one junction end, which may reflect a read error.

Overall study results and their limits: Neither the sequencing platform nor unique molecular identifiers are named or mentioned anywhere in the methods. Younger patients had significantly higher TCR diversity, and higher tumor TCR diversity was associated with shorter overall and disease-free survival. In normal lung, the top 100 clones accounted for a significantly larger cumulative share of the repertoire than in tumor tissue. Tumor tissue showed significantly higher TCR diversity (inverse Simpson) than normal lung tissue, at 431.37 vs 166.20 (P = 0.0075, Mann-Whitney U test). The cohort had only roughly 16 patients, and the authors noted that larger samples and more detailed clinical data are needed. Peripheral blood was not sequenced, so blood TCRbeta repertoires in these lung cancer patients were not examined.

Material: lung tumor tissue. The sequence came from a man younger than 40 with non-small cell lung cancer. Recombination linked TRBV4-2 to TRBJ2-5, and 7 junction bases match TRBD1. This receptor has the CDR3 CDSSQKQGKETQYF. The DNA reads TGTGACAGCAGCCAAAAACAGGGGAAAGAGACCCAATACTTC.